The rows below give T cell receptor beta chains drawn from one sample of a study of PD-1 blockade in classical Hodgkin lymphoma. Assay: immunoSEQ multiplex PCR; the TCRdb copy retains only in-frame clones and omits some. The sample lists some 110,000 clones, approximately 89% occurring once. Sequenced here: peripheral blood mononuclear cells (PBMCs), sampled before the fourth cycle of nivolumab. The receptor source for this set is a human donor with classical Hodgkin lymphoma. Each CDR3 is given without its conserved first and last residue.

ASSWILQGRNTGELF | TRBV5-1
ASRPYIIMNTEAF | TRBV2
ASSQRRRLNEQF | TRBV4-1
ASSLGDKNTEAF | TRBV5-1
ASSLRGTESNGYT | TRBV19
ASSGIRNIQY | TRBV25-1
ASRRGNQETQY | TRBV5-1
ASSPGPSYNEQF | TRBV11-2
ASSSDLSYEQY | TRBV7-9
ASSILAVNNEQF | TRBV19
ASSPIREGAKNIQY | TRBV5-6
SVAGADGYT | TRBV29-1